This TCR beta chain came from a study of T-cell reconstitution after alpha-beta-depleted transplantation in children. Note on this clonotype: At one end, the junction sequence differs from germline, possibly due to a read error.

Preparing the TCRbeta library involved the use of unique molecular identifiers. Each CDR3 protein is one row after TCRdb ran MiXCR on the PCR reads. The sample records almost 500,000 distinct CDR3 sequences, 10% to 13% being singletons. The CDR3 totals 14 residues. The germline gives CDR1 SGDLS, CDR2 YYNGEE. The sequence was obtained from a child under 10 years old with inherited bone marrow failure, due to receive a stem cell transplant. V and J are TRBV9 and TRBJ2-1, with a tentative D call TRBD2 (6 bases). Sample: PBMCs, taken before TCRalphabeta/CD19-depleted stem cell transplant. DNA for the CDR3: TGTGACAGCTCTAGCGCGAGCTCCTACAATGAGCAGTTCTTC. Translating gives CDSSSASSYNEQFF.